These 5 T cell receptor beta chains share one sample of origin, sequenced in a study of T cells in localized non-small cell lung cancer. Repertoires were generated with immunoSEQ multiplex PCR, while TCRdb's copy carries only in-frame clones and drops some. This table has about 24,000 clones, around 89% appearing once. The material sequenced was PBMCs, taken before any cancer treatment. These receptors were obtained from a man aged 35-75 years with stage II lung adenocarcinoma.

The CDR3 loop is CASSVQGSSYNEQFF. The CDR3 bases are TGTGCCAGCAGTGTGCAGGGAAGCTCCTACAATGAGCAGTTCTTC. The chain couples TRBV2 to TRBJ2-1; weak D call: TRBD1 (5 bases). Trimming cost V 4 bases and J 0 bases, with 10 bases left between them. This CDR3 is built from 15 residues. The germline gives CDR1 SNHLY, CDR2 FYNNEI. Variable domain in full (rest from reference TRBV2 and TRBJ2-1): EPEVTQTPSHQVTQMGQEVILRCVPISNHLYFYWYRQILGQKVEFLVSFYNNEISEKSEIFDDQFSVERPDGSNFTLKIRSTKLEDSAMYFCASSVQGSSYNEQFFGPGTRLTVL.

The chain recombines TRBV30 with TRBJ1-1, with D unresolved. The CDR3 totals 14 residues. Trimming took 4 bases from V and 0 from J, leaving 12 bases between them. CDR1 is GTSNPN, CDR2 SVGIG, per germline (reference sequence). CDR3 loop: CAWIQSAMNTEAFF. The DNA for the CDR3 is TGTGCCTGGATTCAATCAGCGATGAACACTGAAGCTTTCTTT.

V and J are TRBV27 and TRBJ2-5; 8 positions match TRBD2. This CDR3 spans 13 amino acids. V was pared by 4 bases and J by 7 bases, with 5 bases of the junction left unmatched. In germline, CDR1 is MNHEY, CDR2 SMNVEV (reference sequence). The CDR3 nucleotides read TGTGCCAGCAGTTGGGGAAGCGGGGGGACCCAGTACTTC. Residues: CASSWGSGGTQYF.

V gene TRBV7-9 combines with J gene TRBJ2-1; tentatively, D is TRBD2 (6 bases). V was shortened by 5 bases and J by 8 bases, with 22 bases between the two germline ends. The CDR3 covers 16 residues. In germline, CDR1 is SEHNR, CDR2 FQNEAQ (reference sequence). Written as DNA, the CDR3 is TGTGCCAGCAGCCATGCAGGCGGGGCGCGTAGGGATGAGCAGTTCTTC. Translated: CASSHAGGARRDEQFF. Supplemented by reference TRBV7-9 and TRBJ2-1, the full variable domain reads DTGVSQNPRHKITKRGQNVTFRCDPISEHNRLYWYRQTLGQGPEFLTYFQNEAQLEKSRLLSDRFSAERPKGSFSTLEIQRTEQGDSAMYLCASSHAGGARRDEQFFGPGTRLTVL.

The rearrangement joins TRBV7-2 to TRBJ1-1; perhaps TRBD1 as D (6 bases). With 4 bases removed from V and 11 bases from J, the gap between germline ends came to 14 bases. CDR3 length: 12 residues. The germline gives CDR1 SGHTA, CDR2 FQGNSA. CDR3 sequence reads: CASSSPTGAAFF. The CDR3 DNA reads as TGTGCCAGCAGCTCCCCGACAGGCGCGGCTTTCTTT.